This TCR beta chain emerged from a study of cytomegalovirus exposure and HLA in healthy donors. Study as a whole: Findings of an earlier analysis included some 120 million unique TCR beta sequences from some 200 million T cells.

Trimming shortened V by 8 bases and J by 5 bases, and 13 bases separated the two germline ends. This CDR3 comprises 13 residues. Germline loops: CDR1 LNHDA, CDR2 SQIVND (reference sequence). The PCR ran on 60 Vbeta and 13 Jbeta primers. Sequencing was performed with immunoSEQ multiplex PCR; in TCRdb, only in-frame clones are kept and a portion is missing. The table has under 150,000 clones, approximately 61% seen once. The chain couples TRBV19 to TRBJ1-5, with D tentatively TRBD1 (6 bases). Source material: PBMCs. The receptor was derived from a woman in her thirties or forties in good health and CMV-seronegative. This chain's CDR3 is CASSGGWYQPQHF. In DNA, the CDR3 is TGTGCCAGTTCGGGGGGCTGGTATCAGCCCCAGCATTTT. Based on the CDR3 plus reference TRBV19 and TRBJ1-5, the full variable domain is DGGITQSPKYLFRKEGQNVTLSCEQNLNHDAMYWYRQDPGQGLRLIYYSQIVNDFQKGDIAEGYSVSREKKESFPLTVTSAQKNPTAFYLCASSGGWYQPQHFGDGTRLSIL.